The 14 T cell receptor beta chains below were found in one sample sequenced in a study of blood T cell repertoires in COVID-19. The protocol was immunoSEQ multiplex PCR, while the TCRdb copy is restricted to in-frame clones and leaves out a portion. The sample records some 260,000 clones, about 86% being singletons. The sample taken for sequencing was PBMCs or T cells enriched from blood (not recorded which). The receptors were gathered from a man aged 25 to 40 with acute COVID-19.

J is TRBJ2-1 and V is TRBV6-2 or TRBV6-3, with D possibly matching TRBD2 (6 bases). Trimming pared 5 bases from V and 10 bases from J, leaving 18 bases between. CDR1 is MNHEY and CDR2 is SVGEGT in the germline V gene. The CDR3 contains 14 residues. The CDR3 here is CASSAASASSEQFF. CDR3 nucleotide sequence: TGTGCCAGCAGTGCTGCTAGCGCCTCGTCGGAGCAGTTCTTC.

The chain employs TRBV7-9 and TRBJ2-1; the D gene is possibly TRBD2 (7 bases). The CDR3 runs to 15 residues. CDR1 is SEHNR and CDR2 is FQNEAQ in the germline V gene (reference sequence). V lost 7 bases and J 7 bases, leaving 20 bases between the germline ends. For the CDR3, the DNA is TGTGCCAGCACCTCTTGGGGGGGCCCGCGAAATGAGCAGTTCTTC. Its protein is CASTSWGGPRNEQFF.

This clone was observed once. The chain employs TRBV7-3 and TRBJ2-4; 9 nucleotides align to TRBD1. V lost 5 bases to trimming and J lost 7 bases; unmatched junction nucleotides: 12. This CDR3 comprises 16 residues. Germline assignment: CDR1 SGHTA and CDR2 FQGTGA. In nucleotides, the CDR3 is TGTGCCAGCAGCATGCCGGGACAGGGACCGGGGAACATTCAGTACTTC. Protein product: CASSMPGQGPGNIQYF. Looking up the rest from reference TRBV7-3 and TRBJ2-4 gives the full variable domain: GAGVSQTPSNKVTEKGKYVELRCDPISGHTALYWYRQSLGQGPEFLIYFQGTGAADDSGLPNDRFFAVRPEGSVSTLKIQRTERGDSAVYLCASSMPGQGPGNIQYFGAGTRLSVL.

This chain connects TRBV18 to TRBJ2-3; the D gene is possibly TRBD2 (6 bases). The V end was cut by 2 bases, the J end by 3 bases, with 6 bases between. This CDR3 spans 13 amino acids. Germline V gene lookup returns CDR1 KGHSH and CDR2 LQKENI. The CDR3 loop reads CASSPGGTDTQYF. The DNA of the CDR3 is TGTGCCAGCTCACCAGGAGGGACAGATACGCAGTATTTT.

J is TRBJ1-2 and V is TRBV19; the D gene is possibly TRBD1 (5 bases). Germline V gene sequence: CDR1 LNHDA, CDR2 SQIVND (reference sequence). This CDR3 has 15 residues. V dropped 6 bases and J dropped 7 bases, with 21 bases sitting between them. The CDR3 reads CASRVDRSPMPGYTF. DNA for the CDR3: TGTGCCAGTAGAGTAGACAGAAGCCCCATGCCTGGCTACACCTTC.

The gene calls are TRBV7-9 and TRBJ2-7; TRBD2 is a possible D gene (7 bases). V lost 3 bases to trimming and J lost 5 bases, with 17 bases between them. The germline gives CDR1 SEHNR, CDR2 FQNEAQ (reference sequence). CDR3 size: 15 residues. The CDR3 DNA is TGTGCCAGCAGCTTCGGACTAGGGGGTGCAGACGAGCAGTACGTC. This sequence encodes CASSFGLGGADEQYV.

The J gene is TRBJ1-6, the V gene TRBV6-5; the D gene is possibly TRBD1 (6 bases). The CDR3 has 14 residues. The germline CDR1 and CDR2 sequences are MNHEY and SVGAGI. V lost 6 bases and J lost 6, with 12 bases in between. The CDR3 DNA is TGTGCCAGCAGCCCCAGGGGTTCTAATTCACCCCTCCACTTT. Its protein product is CASSPRGSNSPLHF.

The CDR3 DNA reads as TGTGCCAGCAGTGAGGCGGTCTATGGCTACACCTTC. Protein sequence: CASSEAVYGYTF. The chain combines TRBV2 with TRBJ1-2; D unresolved. V dropped 3 bases and J dropped 4 bases, with 6 bases sitting between them. CDR3 length equals 12 residues. Germline lookup yields CDR1 SNHLY and CDR2 FYNNEI.

CDR3 amino acids: CASSIGGGGRSSYNEQFF. The CDR3 nucleotides read TGTGCCAGTAGTATAGGAGGCGGGGGCAGGAGCTCCTACAATGAGCAGTTCTTC. The J gene is TRBJ2-1, the V gene TRBV19; tentative D call: TRBD2 (7 bases). Trimming left V 1 base short and J 0 bases short, with 16 bases between. CDR1 and CDR2 (germline): LNHDA, SQIVND (reference sequence). This CDR3 is built from 18 residues.

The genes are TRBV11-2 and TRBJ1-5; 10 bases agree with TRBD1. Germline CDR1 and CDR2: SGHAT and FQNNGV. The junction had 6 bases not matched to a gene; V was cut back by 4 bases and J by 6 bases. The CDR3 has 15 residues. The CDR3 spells CASSSGQGYGQPQHF. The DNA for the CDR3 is TGTGCCAGCAGCTCGGGACAGGGGTACGGTCAGCCCCAGCATTTT.

This CDR3 is CASSLGLAVNTGELFF. Written as DNA, the CDR3 is TGTGCCAGCAGCTTGGGGCTAGCGGTGAACACCGGGGAGCTGTTTTTT. J is TRBJ2-2 and V is TRBV5-8; 7 bases match TRBD2. Germline-derived CDR1 and CDR2 are SGHTS and YDEGEE. V lost 0 bases, J lost 1 base, and 3 bases stayed unmatched. The CDR3 loop spans 16 amino acids.

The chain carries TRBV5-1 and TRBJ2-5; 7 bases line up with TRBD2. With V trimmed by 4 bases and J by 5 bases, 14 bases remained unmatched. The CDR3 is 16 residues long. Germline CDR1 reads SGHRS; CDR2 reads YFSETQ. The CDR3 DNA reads TGCGCCAGCAGCGACAGACGGAGGACTAGAAGGGAGACCCAGTACTTC. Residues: CASSDRRRTRRETQYF. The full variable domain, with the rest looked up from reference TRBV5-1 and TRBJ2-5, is KAGVTQTPRYLIKTRGQQVTLSCSPISGHRSVSWYQQTPGQGLQFLFEYFSETQRNKGNFPGRFSGRQFSNSRSEMNVSTLELGDSALYLCASSDRRRTRRETQYFGPGTRLLVL.

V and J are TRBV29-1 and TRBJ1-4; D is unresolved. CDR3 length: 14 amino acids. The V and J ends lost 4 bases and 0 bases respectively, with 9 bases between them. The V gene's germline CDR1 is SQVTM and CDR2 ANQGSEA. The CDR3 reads CSVVGRSTNEKLFF. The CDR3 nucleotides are TGCAGCGTTGTAGGGAGGTCAACTAATGAAAAACTGTTTTTT.

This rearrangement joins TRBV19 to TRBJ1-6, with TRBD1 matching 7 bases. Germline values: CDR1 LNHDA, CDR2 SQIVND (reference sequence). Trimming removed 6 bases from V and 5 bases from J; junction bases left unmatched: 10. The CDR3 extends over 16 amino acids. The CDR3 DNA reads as TGTGCCAGTAGAGACCGACAGGGCAATGATAATTCACCCCTCCACTTT. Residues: CASRDRQGNDNSPLHF. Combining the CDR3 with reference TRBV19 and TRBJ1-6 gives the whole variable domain DGGITQSPKYLFRKEGQNVTLSCEQNLNHDAMYWYRQDPGQGLRLIYYSQIVNDFQKGDIAEGYSVSREKKESFPLTVTSAQKNPTAFYLCASRDRQGNDNSPLHFGNGTRLTVT.